These 3 T cell receptor beta chains were all obtained from the same sample, sequenced in a study of OX40 agonist ivuxolimab in advanced cancers. Data came from immunoSEQ multiplex PCR; TCRdb stores just in-frame clones and leaves some out. Of around 60,000 clones in the sample, 70% to 90% are singletons; the top ten hold around 1.9%. The sample in question was CD4+ or CD8+ T cells sorted from blood, obtained in a trial of the OX40 agonist ivuxolimab. The source is an adult with an advanced solid tumor such as melanoma, head and neck, liver or kidney cancer.

V and J are TRBV9 and TRBJ2-3; D not certain. There are 13 residues in the CDR3. Trimming pared 3 bases from V and 4 bases from J, leaving 9 bases between. Germline V CDR1 and CDR2: SGDLS, YYNGEE. For the CDR3, the DNA is TGTGCCAGCAGCGCCCGTCAGTCAGATACGCAGTATTTT. It codes for CASSARQSDTQYF.

The rearrangement joins TRBV27 to TRBJ1-2, with TRBD1 as a possible D gene (5 bases). The CDR3 contains 15 residues. Trimming took off 1 base at V and 5 bases at J, with 14 bases between the two ends. CDR1 is MNHEY and CDR2 is SMNVEV in the germline V gene (reference sequence). The CDR3 sequence: CASSLFGAGPYGYTF. In nucleotides, the CDR3 is TGTGCCAGCAGTTTATTTGGGGCAGGTCCTTATGGCTACACCTTC.

V gene TRBV7-2 combines with J gene TRBJ2-3; no clear D gene. The CDR3 covers 12 residues. Germline lookup yields CDR1 SGHTA and CDR2 FQGNSA. With 5 bases removed from V and 6 bases from J, the gap between germline ends came to 9 bases. The chain's CDR3 is CASSRLVDTQYF. The DNA of the CDR3 is TGTGCCAGCAGCAGACTCGTTGATACGCAGTATTTT.